This T cell receptor (beta chain) was sequenced for a study of blood T cell repertoires in COVID-19. The V and J ends lost 3 bases and 4 bases, in that order; junction bases with no gene match: 6. CDR3 length: 16 residues. Per germline, CDR1 SQVTM and CDR2 ANQGSEA. Produced via immunoSEQ multiplex PCR; TCRdb's table is partial and in-frame only. The table has 250,000 or so clones, 70% to 90% seen once. This chain links TRBV29-1 with TRBJ2-2, with TRBD1 identical over 12 bases. The sequence came from a woman under 40 with COVID-19, enrolled during active disease. Sequencing was carried out using peripheral blood. CDR3 nucleotide sequence: TGCAGCGTTGACCGGGGACAGGGGGCGGGCACCGGGGAGCTGTTTTTT. It translates to CSVDRGQGAGTGELFF.